This T cell receptor beta chain originates from a study of Graves' ophthalmopathy and Graves' hyperthyroidism. Hyperthyroidism was classified as stable if no ophthalmopathy occurred within 18 months of follow-up. Isolation of PBMCs was performed using roughly 10 ml of fresh peripheral blood. Amplifying from RNA transcripts, the study obtained TCR beta CDR3 regions. HTBI primers were employed in first-round RT-PCR, then a second-round multiplex PCR followed. TCRdb reprocessed the multiplex PCR reads via MiXCR and lists one record per CDR3 protein. The data contain just over 600,000 distinct CDR3 sequences, about a fifth of them singletons. This clonotype came up many times. The CDR3 is made up of 13 amino acids. Looked up from germline, CDR1 is SQVTM and CDR2 is ANQGSEA. The germline V and J ends were trimmed by 4 bases and 8 bases, with 17 bases remaining between them.

The chain carries TRBV29-1 and TRBJ1-2; the D gene is possibly TRBD1 (5 bases). The TCR sequence derives from a woman between 18 and 30 years old with stable Graves' hyperthyroidism. Some clones in this sample may be carry-over from other donors' samples. Input material: peripheral blood. CDR3 sequence reads: CSVVQGRDWGYTF. The CDR3 DNA reads TGCAGCGTTGTCCAGGGTCGTGATTGGGGCTACACCTTC.